The sequence of this T cell receptor beta chain was determined in a study of blood T cell repertoires in COVID-19. On the study more broadly: Sites in the United States, Italy and Spain provided acute and convalescent COVID-19 samples.

In the original analysis: Reference gene primers were amplified, and this amplification served to estimate nucleated cell counts. Method: immunoSEQ multiplex PCR; TCRdb's copy keeps in-frame clones and lacks some. For V, J and clone size, that table is used; D and trimming come from the DNA. Of about 69,000 clones detected, 60% to 85% appear once; the ten largest clones hold about 17%. With V trimmed by 5 bases and J by 8 bases, 3 bases remained unmatched. The CDR3 sequence is 12 residues long. Germline V lookup: CDR1 SEHNR, CDR2 FQNEAQ (reference sequence). The source is a man in his sixties with acute or convalescent COVID-19. Source material: peripheral blood. The V and J genes are TRBV7-9 and TRBJ1-2, with 9 bases matching TRBD1. CDR3 nucleotides: TGTGCCAGCAGCGCGGACAGGGGAGGCTACACCTTC. This gives the protein CASSADRGGYTF.